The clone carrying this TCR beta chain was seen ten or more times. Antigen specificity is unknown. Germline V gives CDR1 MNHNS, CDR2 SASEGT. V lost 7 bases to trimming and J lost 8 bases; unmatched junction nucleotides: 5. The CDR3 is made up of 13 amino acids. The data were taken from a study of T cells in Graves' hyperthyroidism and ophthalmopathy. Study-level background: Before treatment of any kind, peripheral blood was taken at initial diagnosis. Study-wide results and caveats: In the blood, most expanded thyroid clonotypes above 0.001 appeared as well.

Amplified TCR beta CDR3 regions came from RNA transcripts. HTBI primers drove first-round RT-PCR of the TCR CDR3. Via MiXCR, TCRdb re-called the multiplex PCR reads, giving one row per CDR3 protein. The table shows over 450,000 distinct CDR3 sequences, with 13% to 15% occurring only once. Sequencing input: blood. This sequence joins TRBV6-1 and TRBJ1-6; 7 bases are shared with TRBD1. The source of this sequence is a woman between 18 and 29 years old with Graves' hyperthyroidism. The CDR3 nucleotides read TGTGCCAGCAATGACAGGGTTGATTCACCCCTCCACTTT. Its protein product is CASNDRVDSPLHF.